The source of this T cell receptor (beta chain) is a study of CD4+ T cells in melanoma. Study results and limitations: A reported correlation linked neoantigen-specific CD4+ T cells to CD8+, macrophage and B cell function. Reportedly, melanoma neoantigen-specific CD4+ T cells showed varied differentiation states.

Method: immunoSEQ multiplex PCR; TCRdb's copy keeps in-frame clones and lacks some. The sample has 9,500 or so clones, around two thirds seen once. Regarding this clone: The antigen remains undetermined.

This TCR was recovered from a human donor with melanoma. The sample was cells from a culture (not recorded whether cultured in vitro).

The CDR3 region has the DNA TGTGCCTGGAGTCGGGACAGGGGAAGCTCCTACAATGAGCAGTTCTTC. Protein: CAWSRDRGSSYNEQFF. The gene calls are TRBV30 and TRBJ2-1; 10 bases agree with TRBD1. The CDR3 consists of 16 residues. V lost 2 bases, J lost 0 bases, and 4 bases stayed unmatched. The germline V gene encodes CDR1 GTSNPN and CDR2 SVGIG (reference sequence).